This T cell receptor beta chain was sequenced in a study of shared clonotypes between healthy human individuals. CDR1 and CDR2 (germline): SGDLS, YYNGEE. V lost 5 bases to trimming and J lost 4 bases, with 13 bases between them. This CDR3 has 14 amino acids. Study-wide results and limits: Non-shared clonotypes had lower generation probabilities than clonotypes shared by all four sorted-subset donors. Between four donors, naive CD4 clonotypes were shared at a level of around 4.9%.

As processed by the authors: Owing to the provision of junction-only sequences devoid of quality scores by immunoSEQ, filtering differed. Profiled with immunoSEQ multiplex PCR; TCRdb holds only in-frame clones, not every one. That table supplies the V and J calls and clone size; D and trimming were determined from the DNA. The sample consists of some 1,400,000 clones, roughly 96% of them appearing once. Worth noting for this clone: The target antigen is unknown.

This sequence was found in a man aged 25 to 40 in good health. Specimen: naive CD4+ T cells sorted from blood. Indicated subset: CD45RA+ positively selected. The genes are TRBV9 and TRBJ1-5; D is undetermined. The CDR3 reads CASSSGRYNQPQHF. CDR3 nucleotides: TGTGCCAGCAGTTCGGGCCGTTATAATCAGCCCCAGCATTTT.